The source of this T cell receptor (beta chain) is a study of cytomegalovirus exposure and HLA in healthy donors. Study observations and caveats: Sequencing probably produced one cluster of sequence variants that were highly shared. Immune exposure information comprised only CMV serostatus.

Primers for the PCR totalled 60 Vbeta and 13 Jbeta. TCRdb keeps only in-frame clones here, not all; method: immunoSEQ multiplex PCR. Of some 200,000 clones listed, 81% are singletons. Note on this clone: The antigen remains undetermined.

The CDR3 length is 15 residues. Germline V CDR1 and CDR2: SGDLS, YYNGEE. V shed 4 bases, J shed 3 bases, and the junction held 8 bases outside the gene matches. This sequence was found in a man aged 50-60 years in good health and CMV-seronegative. The sample comprised PBMCs. The genes are TRBV9 and TRBJ1-1; 8 bases map to TRBD1. The CDR3 loop is CASSLLTGEDTEAFF. The CDR3 region has the DNA TGTGCCAGCAGCCTTCTGACAGGGGAAGACACTGAAGCTTTCTTT.